This T cell receptor beta chain was obtained from a study of T cell repertoires in cytomegalovirus infection. Study-wide context: Public TCR beta signatures marked donors with CMV infection and the matching HLA. Whole-study findings and limits: Accumulated public TCR beta family frequency recognized individuals carrying CMV together with the relevant HLA. The ex vivo response was dominated by HLA-C-restricted CMV-specific TCR beta clonotypes.

TCRdb re-called the reads through MiXCR, storing one row per CDR3 protein. This table holds about 47,000 distinct CDR3 sequences, roughly a fifth found once. The germline CDR1 and CDR2 sequences are SNHLY and FYNNEI. Trimming removed 2 bases at V and 3 bases at J, with 10 bases between. There are 15 residues in the CDR3. This clonotype was detected only a few times. Its antigen is as yet unknown. The material sequenced was CD8+ T cells from cultured PBMCs, taken from culture after CMV antigen stimulation. The clonotype originates from a human donor in good health (CMV status not recorded). Some clones in this sample may be carry-over from other donors' samples. The chain carries TRBV2 and TRBJ2-2, with D hard to call. The chain's CDR3 is CASSETPQYTGELFF. The CDR3 coding sequence is TGTGCCAGCAGTGAAACCCCCCAGTACACCGGGGAGCTGTTTTTT.